The rows below give T cell receptor beta chains drawn from one sample of a study of radiation and T cells in renal cell carcinoma. TCRdb's copy holds only in-frame clones and misses some; the assay was immunoSEQ multiplex PCR. The sample contains roughly 100,000 clones, around 84% of which appear only once. The source was blood, collected from a patient whose treatment included radiotherapy and nephrectomy. These receptors were collected from a man aged 55-75 years with renal cell carcinoma. The CDR3 runs from the conserved cysteine through the conserved F or W. A D gene is named only where the DNA matches it firmly. Some rows have no size entry. The others give once, few or many, or a class for an expanded clone.

>TRBV4-1|TRBJ2-3|NA|NA
TGCGCCAGCAGCCCCAGGATGGACCTCCCCACAGATACGCAGTATTTT
CASSPRMDLPTDTQYF
>TRBV27|TRBJ2-2|NA|few
TGTGCCAGCAGTCGAGGACAGTTGACCGGGGAGCTGTTTTTT
CASSRGQLTGELFF
>TRBV14|TRBJ2-1|TRBD2|NA
TGTGCCAGCAGCCTAGCTAGCGGGGTCTCCTACAATGAGCAGTTCTTC
CASSLASGVSYNEQFF
>TRBV4-1|TRBJ2-5|NA|NA
TGCGCCAGCAGCCGCGGGACAGCAGAGACCCAGTACTTC
CASSRGTAETQYF
>TRBV7-6|TRBJ1-5|NA|NA
TGTGCCAGCAGCTTCGGGCGGGAGGGAGAGCCCCAGCATTTT
CASSFGREGEPQHF
>TRBV28|TRBJ2-7|TRBD1|NA
TGTGCCAGCAGTTTAGGGGGAACAGGGGCCTACGAGCAGTACTTC
CASSLGGTGAYEQYF
>TRBV5-1|TRBJ2-7|TRBD1|NA
TGCGCCAGCAGCCTAGACAGGGGGCGAATAGACTACGAGCAGTACTTC
CASSLDRGRIDYEQYF
>TRBV7-9|TRBJ1-2|NA|NA
TGTGCCAGCAGCTTAGCTTTGGATGGCTACACCTTC
CASSLALDGYTF
>TRBV13|TRBJ2-7|TRBD1|NA
TGTGCCAGCAGCTTAGAGGGACAGGGAGTCCCCTACGAGCAGTACTTC
CASSLEGQGVPYEQYF
>TRBV28|TRBJ2-7|NA|NA
TGTGCCAGCAGATACGGGGGCGAGCAGTACTTC
CASRYGGEQYF
>TRBV5-4|TRBJ2-1|NA|NA
TGTGCCAGCAGCTTGGGGGGGAGGAAATTCGCGGATGAGCAGTTCTTC
CASSLGGRKFADEQFF